Sequencing of this T cell receptor beta chain was carried out in a study of sequential checkpoint blockade in melanoma. The data were produced by immunoSEQ multiplex PCR, yet TCRdb's version contains in-frame clones alone and is incomplete. The sample consists of roughly 30,000 clones, about 88% of them appearing once. Germline V lookup: CDR1 LGHNA, CDR2 YSLEER. The CDR3 consists of 15 residues. J lost 3 bases, V lost 4 bases, and 7 bases had no gene match. As to treatment: randomized to nivolumab then ipilimumab (arm A) or the reverse (arm B). Live CD3+CD8+ CD19− CD56− cells were sorted from PBMCs. This clone was detected only a few times.

The V and J genes are TRBV4-3 and TRBJ2-7, with 9 bases identical to TRBD1. This clonotype was obtained from a human donor with melanoma. The sequenced sample was CD8+ T cells sorted from blood (inferred from file names), obtained from a patient given nivolumab and ipilimumab in sequence. The CDR3 here is CASSLGLDRGYEQYF. Written as DNA, the CDR3 is TGCGCCAGCAGCCTAGGCCTGGACAGGGGCTACGAGCAGTACTTC.